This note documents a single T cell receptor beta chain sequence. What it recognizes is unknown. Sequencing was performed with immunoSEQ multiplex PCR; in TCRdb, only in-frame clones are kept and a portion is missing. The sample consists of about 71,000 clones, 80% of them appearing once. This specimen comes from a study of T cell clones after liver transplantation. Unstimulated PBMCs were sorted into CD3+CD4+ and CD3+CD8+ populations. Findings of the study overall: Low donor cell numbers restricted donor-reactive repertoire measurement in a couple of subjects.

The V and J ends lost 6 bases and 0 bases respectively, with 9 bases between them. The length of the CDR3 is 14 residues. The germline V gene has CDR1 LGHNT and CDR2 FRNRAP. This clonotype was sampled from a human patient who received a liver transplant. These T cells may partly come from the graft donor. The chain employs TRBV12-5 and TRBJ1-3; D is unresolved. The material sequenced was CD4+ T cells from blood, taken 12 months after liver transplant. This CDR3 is CASGAGGSGNTIYF. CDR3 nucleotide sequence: TGTGCTAGTGGCGCAGGAGGCTCTGGAAACACCATATATTTT.